The 2 T cell receptor beta chains reported below all come from one sample, sequenced in a study of shared T cell receptors in the human thymus. Data came from immunoSEQ multiplex PCR; TCRdb stores just in-frame clones and leaves some out. The sample lists about 380,000 clones; 85% to 95% were seen once. The sample taken for sequencing was thymocytes. The receptors come from a human donor.

V is TRBV29-1 and J is TRBJ2-1; D ambiguous. CDR1 SQVTM and CDR2 ANQGSEA come from the germline V gene. This CDR3 is 15 amino acids long. V gave up 3 bases and J gave up 2 bases, with 14 bases separating them. CDR3 sequence: CSVEVQDGPYNEQFF. In DNA form, the CDR3 reads TGCAGCGTTGAGGTTCAGGACGGACCCTACAATGAGCAGTTCTTC.

This chain joins TRBV6-1 and TRBJ2-3; 8 nucleotides match TRBD2. The CDR3 is made up of 18 amino acids. Germline V gene sequence: CDR1 MNHNS, CDR2 SASEGT. V shed 2 bases, J shed 0 bases, and the junction held 10 bases outside the gene matches. The CDR3 DNA reads TGTGCCAGCAGTGAATTTGGCGGGCTAGCGGGTAGCACAGATACGCAGTATTTT. This codes for CASSEFGGLAGSTDTQYF.